Below, 32 T cell receptor beta chains from the same sample are listed, as sequenced in a study of control samples from healthy donors and cancer patients. Some clones are missing from TCRdb's copy, which holds only in-frame ones; the method was immunoSEQ multiplex PCR. The table records 150,000 to 200,000 clones, 85% to 95% of them present only once. Sequenced sample: blood. The receptors were sampled from a woman between 18 and 30 years old in good health.

The genes are TRBV5-1 and TRBJ2-1; tentatively, D is TRBD2 (7 bases). CDR1 SGHRS and CDR2 YFSETQ come from the germline V gene. This CDR3 is built from 16 residues. Trimming removed 4 bases at V and 5 bases at J, with 19 bases between. CDR3 in amino acids: CASSIRPGGNNNEQFF. The CDR3 DNA reads TGCGCCAGCAGCATCCGACCGGGGGGCAACAACAATGAGCAGTTCTTC.

This clone was observed a handful of times. The chain is built from TRBV19 and TRBJ2-7; D remains unclear. V lost 7 bases and J lost 1, with 14 bases in between. The length of the CDR3 is 14 residues. Per the germline V gene, CDR1 is LNHDA and CDR2 is SQIVND (reference sequence). CDR3 nucleotides: TGTGCCAGTAACACCCGCGACGGATCCTACGAGCAGTACTTC. Translation: CASNTRDGSYEQYF.

This rearrangement joins TRBV5-4 to TRBJ1-2; 8 bases are shared with TRBD1. This CDR3 region has 14 residues. V was clipped by 6 bases and J by 8 bases; unmatched bases: 12. Germline V gene data show CDR1 as SGHNT and CDR2 as YYREEE (reference sequence). The CDR3 nucleotides read TGTGCCAGCACCCTCCCAGGACAGGGTAAGGGCTACACCTTC. Amino acids: CASTLPGQGKGYTF.

This chain connects TRBV19 to TRBJ1-2, with a possible D match to TRBD1 (6 bases). The CDR3 runs 16 residues. The V end lost 6 bases, the J end lost 3 bases, and 20 bases lay between the germline ends. CDR1 and CDR2 from the germline V gene are LNHDA and SQIVND (reference sequence). The CDR3 region is CASSPTAGAAYYGYTF. In DNA, the CDR3 is TGTGCCAGTAGCCCAACGGCAGGGGCCGCCTACTATGGCTACACCTTC.

This clone has a single count. The chain uses TRBV6-2 or TRBV6-3 and TRBJ2-7; a possible D gene is TRBD1 (6 bases). In germline, CDR1 is MNHEY, CDR2 SVGEGT. There are 16 residues in the CDR3. V lost 2 bases to trimming and J lost 6 bases, with 20 bases between them. CDR3 nucleotides: TGTGCCAGCAGTTACGTTACAGGGTTGCGGATAGGCGAGCAGTACTTC. It codes for CASSYVTGLRIGEQYF.

This clone turned up a few times. This rearrangement joins TRBV4-2 to TRBJ1-5; D unresolved. CDR1 is LGHNA and CDR2 is YNFKEQ in the germline V gene. V lost 0 bases, J lost 6 bases, and 12 bases lay in between. This CDR3 has 15 residues. The DNA for the CDR3 is TGTGCCAGCAGCCAAGAAACAGCAACGGGTCAGCCCCAGCATTTT. This codes for CASSQETATGQPQHF.

The chain links TRBV11-2 to TRBJ2-1; TRBD2 agrees at 9 bases. In germline, CDR1 is SGHAT, CDR2 FQNNGV. The CDR3 consists of 15 residues. Trimming cost V 3 bases and J 8 bases; bases outside gene matches: 8. The CDR3 bases are TGTGCCAGCAGCTTGAGGCGGGGGGGCCGCGATGAGCAGTTCTTC. The encoded protein is CASSLRRGGRDEQFF.

The chain is built from TRBV6-2 or TRBV6-3 and TRBJ1-2; 8 nucleotides match TRBD1. The CDR3 totals 15 residues. Germline V lookup: CDR1 MNHEY, CDR2 SVGEGT. Germline trimming cut 5 bases from V and 0 bases from J; bases unmatched to any gene: 5. CDR3 nucleotides: TGTGCCAGCAGTCGACAGGGGAAAGCTAACTATGGCTACACCTTC. Translating gives CASSRQGKANYGYTF.

V and J are TRBV6-1 and TRBJ1-5; TRBD1 is a possible D gene (6 bases). The CDR3 runs 15 residues. Germline CDR1 MNHNS, CDR2 SASEGT. V was trimmed by 2 bases and J by 3 bases, leaving 11 bases between them. The CDR3 here is CASSEIGQPNQPQHF. CDR3 nucleotides: TGTGCCAGCAGTGAAATTGGACAGCCCAATCAGCCCCAGCATTTT.

This clone was seen a few times. The chain has TRBV4-1 and TRBJ2-7; 9 bases are a match to TRBD2. V trimming: 4 bases; J trimming: 6 bases; junction bases outside the gene matches: 7. CDR1 is MGHRA, CDR2 YSYEKL, per germline. The CDR3 runs to 14 residues. Here the CDR3 reads CASSLPGLASEQYF. CDR3 in DNA: TGCGCCAGCAGCCTTCCGGGACTAGCTTCCGAGCAGTACTTC.

The rearrangement links TRBV6-5 to TRBJ1-2, with no clear D. The CDR3 has 12 residues. Germline-derived CDR1 and CDR2 are MNHEY and SVGAGI. V lost 7 bases and J lost 8, with 14 bases in between. The CDR3 DNA sequence: TGTGCCAGCAAGGGTTGGCCCCAAGGCTACACCTTC. Translated, it gives CASKGWPQGYTF.

The J gene is TRBJ2-7, the V gene TRBV29-1; D could derive from TRBD1 or TRBD2 (5 bases each). Trimming removed 6 bases from V and 4 bases from J, with 22 bases in between. There are 15 residues in the CDR3. The germline gives CDR1 SQVTM, CDR2 ANQGSEA. The CDR3 region has the DNA TGCAGCGTCCTTGGACTGCCGGCAGGGAAGTACGAGCAGTACTTC. The encoded protein is CSVLGLPAGKYEQYF.

V is TRBV28 and J is TRBJ1-2, with a weak D call TRBD1 (6 bases). V lost 6 bases and J lost 8, with 13 bases in between. The CDR3 extends over 12 amino acids. CDR1 and CDR2 from the germline V gene are MDHEN and SYDVKM. The CDR3 loop is CASRRGHEGYTF. CDR3 nucleotides: TGTGCCAGCAGGAGGGGACATGAGGGCTACACCTTC.

V is TRBV4-2 and J is TRBJ2-2; D not certain. Trimming stripped 0 bases from V and 2 bases from J, with 13 bases between. The CDR3 has 17 amino acids. Germline V gives CDR1 LGHNA, CDR2 YNFKEQ. The CDR3: CASSQDRVGGNTGELFF. The CDR3 nucleotides read TGTGCCAGCAGCCAAGATAGGGTTGGCGGAAACACCGGGGAGCTGTTTTTT.

This chain joins TRBV28 and TRBJ1-4; no definite D call. Between the trimmed V and J ends, which lost 6 bases and 0 bases, there was a span of 8 bases. This CDR3 contains 14 residues. CDR1 MDHEN and CDR2 SYDVKM come from the germline V gene. CDR3: CASSRGATNEKLFF. DNA for the CDR3: TGTGCCAGCAGCCGGGGTGCAACTAATGAAAAACTGTTTTTT.

The chain's CDR3 is CASSSLESPNNEQFF. The CDR3 bases are TGCGCCAGCAGCAGTCTAGAATCCCCAAACAATGAGCAGTTCTTC. The chain couples TRBV5-1 to TRBJ2-1, with D hard to call. Trimming stripped 4 bases from V and 5 bases from J, with 16 bases between. Germline CDR1 and CDR2: SGHRS and YFSETQ. The CDR3 consists of 15 residues.

The V call is TRBV7-9, the J call TRBJ2-2; no clear D. Per germline, CDR1 SEHNR and CDR2 FQNEAQ (reference sequence). The CDR3 extends over 15 amino acids. The germline V and J ends were trimmed by 5 bases and 3 bases, with 13 bases remaining between them. The CDR3 protein is CASSQAGPDTGELFF. Written as DNA, the CDR3 is TGTGCCAGCAGCCAAGCTGGCCCGGACACCGGGGAGCTGTTTTTT.

J is TRBJ1-1 and V is TRBV10-1, with D possibly TRBD1 on 6 matching bases. Looked up from germline, CDR1 is WNHNN and CDR2 is SYGVQD (reference sequence). The V and J ends lost 6 bases and 1 base respectively, with 9 bases between them. This CDR3 has 13 residues. The CDR3 DNA reads as TGCGCCAGCAGACAGGGACCGAACACTGAAGCTTTCTTT. Encoded protein: CASRQGPNTEAFF.

The chain's CDR3 is CASSLGLNYGYTF. The DNA for the CDR3 is TGTGCCAGCAGCTTAGGGCTCAACTATGGCTACACCTTC. V usage is TRBV7-2 and J usage is TRBJ1-2; no reliable D call. Trimming left V 1 base short and J 2 bases short, with 5 bases between. The V gene's germline CDR1 is SGHTA and CDR2 FQGNSA. The CDR3 covers 13 residues.

The V gene is TRBV7-9, the J gene TRBJ1-1, with D unresolved. The CDR3 spans 11 residues. V was clipped by 1 base and J by 10 bases, with 7 bases between them. CDR1 and CDR2 (germline): SEHNR, FQNEAQ (reference sequence). The CDR3 bases are TGTGCCAGCAGCTTAGAGATAGGAGCTTTCTTT. This sequence encodes CASSLEIGAFF.

The chain is built from TRBV2 and TRBJ1-4; TRBD1 might be the D (5 bases). The germline V and J ends were trimmed by 7 bases and 5 bases, with 17 bases remaining between them. This CDR3 spans 15 amino acids. Germline V gives CDR1 SNHLY, CDR2 FYNNEI. The CDR3 DNA reads TGTGCCAGCACCACGAAGGGGCTGACGAATGAAAAACTGTTTTTT. It codes for CASTTKGLTNEKLFF. Supplemented by reference TRBV2 and TRBJ1-4, the full variable domain reads EPEVTQTPSHQVTQMGQEVILRCVPISNHLYFYWYRQILGQKVEFLVSFYNNEISEKSEIFDDQFSVERPDGSNFTLKIRSTKLEDSAMYFCASTTKGLTNEKLFFGSGTQLSVL.

The chain couples TRBV5-5 to TRBJ1-1, with TRBD1 as a possible D gene (6 bases). The CDR3 totals 16 residues. Trimming took 0 bases from V and 4 from J, leaving 16 bases between them. Germline lookup yields CDR1 SGHKS and CDR2 YYEKEE (reference sequence). CDR3: CASSLGPGEEGTEAFF. The CDR3 DNA follows: TGTGCCAGCAGCTTGGGACCAGGGGAGGAGGGCACTGAAGCTTTCTTT.

This clone was picked up a small number of times. This sequence joins TRBV9 and TRBJ2-7; D perhaps matches TRBD2 (5 bases). Trimming took 1 base from V and 6 from J, leaving 26 bases between them. Germline loops: CDR1 SGDLS, CDR2 YYNGEE. The CDR3 loop spans 18 amino acids. As DNA, the CDR3 is TGTGCCAGCAGCGTATTTCCCCCTGTAGGCTGGGAGAGGCGCGAGCAGTACTTC. This encodes CASSVFPPVGWERREQYF.

This clone has only a few counts. CDR3 bases: TGTGCCAGCAGCCAAGGTTTTAATCAGCCCCAGCATTTT. Translation gives CASSQGFNQPQHF. The chain employs TRBV3-1 (or the pseudogene TRBV3-2) and TRBJ1-5; the D is unclear. The CDR3 loop spans 13 amino acids. V shed 1 base and J shed 4 bases, with 5 bases lying between them. The germline V gene has CDR1 LGHDT and CDR2 YNNKEL (reference sequence).

This rearrangement joins TRBV11-2 to TRBJ1-6; 7 bases fit TRBD1. There are 14 residues in the CDR3. CDR1 and CDR2 (germline): SGHAT, FQNNGV. The V and J ends lost 2 bases and 7 bases, in that order; junction bases with no gene match: 2. The CDR3, as DNA: TGTGCCAGCAGCTTATCGGACAGGAATTCACCCCTCCACTTT. It encodes CASSLSDRNSPLHF.

This sequence joins TRBV27 and TRBJ1-1, with D possibly being TRBD1 (6 bases). Germline V lookup: CDR1 MNHEY, CDR2 SMNVEV (reference sequence). The CDR3 totals 14 residues. The germline V and J ends were trimmed by 5 bases and 4 bases, with 14 bases remaining between them. The CDR3 loop is CASSQQGSATEAFF. The CDR3 DNA follows: TGTGCCAGCAGTCAACAGGGATCGGCCACTGAAGCTTTCTTT.

The chain uses TRBV11-2 and TRBJ1-1; D unclear. The V end was cut by 1 base, the J end by 6 bases, with 12 bases between. CDR3 length: 14 residues. Germline CDR1 is SGHAT and CDR2 is FQNNGV. The CDR3 DNA follows: TGTGCCAGCAGCTTAGTTTTTCTGGACTCTGAAGCTTTCTTT. Protein sequence: CASSLVFLDSEAFF.

V gene TRBV7-2 combines with J gene TRBJ2-1; tentatively, D is TRBD1 (6 bases). Per the germline V gene, CDR1 is SGHTA and CDR2 is FQGNSA. The CDR3 runs to 15 residues. V gave up 4 bases and J gave up 1 base, with 11 bases separating them. The CDR3 protein is CASSYSRGSYNEQFF. CDR3 nucleotide sequence: TGTGCCAGCAGCTATAGTAGGGGGTCCTACAATGAGCAGTTCTTC.

The J gene is TRBJ2-2, the V gene TRBV6-5; either TRBD1 or TRBD2 may fit D (5 bases each). V was clipped by 6 bases and J by 1 base, with 9 bases between them. CDR1 and CDR2 (germline): MNHEY, SVGAGI. This CDR3 contains 14 residues. The CDR3 is CASSWGRNTGELFF. The CDR3 DNA reads as TGTGCCAGCAGCTGGGGACGGAACACCGGGGAGCTGTTTTTT.

J is TRBJ2-7 and V is TRBV7-9; 9 positions match TRBD1. This CDR3 has 17 amino acids. Germline CDR1 is SEHNR and CDR2 is FQNEAQ (reference sequence). J was trimmed by 0 bases and V by 5 bases; bases with no gene match: 11. The CDR3 bases are TGTGCCAGCAGCCCCGGACAGGGGTCTCCCAGCTCCTACGAGCAGTACTTC. Residues: CASSPGQGSPSSYEQYF.

This clone appeared once. The chain has TRBV4-3 and TRBJ1-3; D possibly corresponds to TRBD1 (5 bases). The CDR3 has 17 residues. V was pared by 0 bases and J by 0 bases, with 12 bases between. Germline V lookup: CDR1 LGHNA, CDR2 YSLEER. DNA of the CDR3: TGCGCCAGCAGCCAAGATTATAGGGACCTCTCTGGAAACACCATATATTTT. It encodes CASSQDYRDLSGNTIYF.

V and J are TRBV5-8 and TRBJ1-3; possible D gene TRBD1, 5 bases. This CDR3 comprises 15 residues. Germline-derived CDR1 and CDR2 are SGHTS and YDEGEE. Trimming cost V 4 bases and J 3 bases, with 14 bases left between them. The CDR3 loop reads CASSRRDWSGNTIYF. The CDR3, as DNA: TGTGCCAGCAGCCGCAGGGATTGGAGTGGAAACACCATATATTTT.